Each of the 4 T cell receptor beta chains below was sequenced from the same sample in a study of identifying expanded T cells in peripheral blood. The protocol was immunoSEQ multiplex PCR, while the TCRdb copy is restricted to in-frame clones and leaves out a portion. The sample has 80,000 to 95,000 clones; around 88% are singletons. Sequenced material: blood. The receptor source for this set is a person aged 18 to 69 in good health.

The gene calls are TRBV7-2 and TRBJ2-7; D is perhaps TRBD1 (5 bases). The CDR3 has 12 amino acids. Germline CDR1 is SGHTA and CDR2 is FQGNSA. The V gene lost 5 bases and the J gene lost 6 bases, with 11 bases spanning the gap. The CDR3 reads CASSPQGLEQYF. The CDR3 DNA sequence: TGTGCCAGCAGCCCCCAGGGCCTCGAGCAGTACTTC.

V is TRBV7-9 and J is TRBJ1-5; D is uncertain. The V end lost 1 base, the J end lost 2 bases, and 9 bases lay between the germline ends. CDR1 and CDR2 from the germline V gene are SEHNR and FQNEAQ (reference sequence). CDR3 length: 15 amino acids. The CDR3 sequence: CASSLGIQGNQPQHF. The CDR3 region has the DNA TGTGCCAGCAGCTTAGGGATTCAGGGCAATCAGCCCCAGCATTTT.

V gene TRBV5-6 combines with J gene TRBJ2-7; TRBD1 is a possible D gene (5 bases). The CDR3 totals 14 residues. The germline gives CDR1 SGHDT, CDR2 YYEEEE. The V end lost 7 bases, the J end lost 0 bases, and 14 bases lay between the germline ends. The CDR3 DNA follows: TGTGCCAGCCGACAGAACCTCAACTCCTACGAGCAGTACTTC. Protein product: CASRQNLNSYEQYF.

The V and J genes are TRBV10-3 and TRBJ1-1; 8 bases fit TRBD1. The CDR3 covers 15 residues. The V gene end was trimmed by 3 bases and the J gene end by 12 bases; junction bases not matched to a gene: 15. Per germline, CDR1 ENHRY and CDR2 SYGVKD. This chain's CDR3 is CAISESQGAEGKTFF. In DNA, the CDR3 is TGTGCCATCAGTGAATCTCAGGGGGCGGAGGGGAAGACTTTCTTT.